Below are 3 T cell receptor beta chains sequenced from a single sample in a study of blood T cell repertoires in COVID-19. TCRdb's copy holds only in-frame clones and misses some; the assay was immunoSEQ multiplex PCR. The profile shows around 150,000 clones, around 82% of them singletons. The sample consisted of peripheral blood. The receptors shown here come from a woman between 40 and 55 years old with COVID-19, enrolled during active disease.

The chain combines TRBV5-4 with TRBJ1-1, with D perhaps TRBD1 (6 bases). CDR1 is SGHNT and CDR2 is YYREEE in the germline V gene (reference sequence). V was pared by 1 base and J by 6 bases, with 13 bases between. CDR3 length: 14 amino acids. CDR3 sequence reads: CASSLPGTTSEAFF. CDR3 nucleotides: TGTGCCAGCAGCTTGCCCGGGACAACCTCTGAAGCTTTCTTT.

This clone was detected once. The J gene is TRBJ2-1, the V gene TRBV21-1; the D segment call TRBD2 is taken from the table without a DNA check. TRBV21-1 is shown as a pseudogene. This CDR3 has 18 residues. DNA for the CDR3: TGTGCCAGCAGCAAAACCACGTCGAGGCTAGCGGGGGGCTATGAGCAGTTCTTC. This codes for CASSKTTSRLAGGYEQFF.

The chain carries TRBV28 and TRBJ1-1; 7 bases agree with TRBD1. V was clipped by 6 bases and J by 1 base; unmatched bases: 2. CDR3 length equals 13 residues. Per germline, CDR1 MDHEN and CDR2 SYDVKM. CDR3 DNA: TGTGCCAGCAGGGGACAGCCGAACACTGAAGCTTTCTTT. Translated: CASRGQPNTEAFF.